This T cell receptor beta chain was captured by sequencing in a study of PD-1 blockade in classical Hodgkin lymphoma. Findings and limits, study-wide: Undefined causes, possibly disease activity or prior therapy, underlie the repertoire differences. Reports described newly diagnosed patients as having lower baseline TCR diversity than healthy donors.

On this clone: Its antigen is not identified.

Germline trimming cut 0 bases from V and 5 bases from J; bases unmatched to any gene: 10. This CDR3 region has 16 residues. Per the germline V gene, CDR1 is SGDLS and CDR2 is YYNGEE. Sequencing used immunoSEQ multiplex PCR; TCRdb keeps in-frame clones, though not all of them. The sample records 20,000 to 25,000 clones, roughly 90% being singletons. Time point reported: newly diagnosed, previously untreated cHL patient sample. Starting with thawed PBMCs, CD4+ T cells were purified by magnetic negative selection. Newly diagnosed, untreated classical Hodgkin lymphoma PBMCs served as comparison. The chain has TRBV9 and TRBJ2-7; the match to TRBD2 covers 8 bases. Specimen: CD4+ T cells from blood. This sequence was found in a human donor with classical Hodgkin lymphoma. The CDR3 here is CASSVVPERERHEQYF. CDR3 DNA sequence: TGTGCCAGCAGCGTAGTGCCTGAGCGGGAGAGGCACGAGCAGTACTTC.